This TCR beta chain was sequenced during a study of blood T cells in healthy people across ages. Study-level points and caveats: Long-lived and aged donors differed, with more naive CD4+ cells and higher diversity in the long-lived.

J lost 7 bases, V lost 0 bases, and 10 bases had no gene match. The CDR3 loop spans 17 amino acids. CDR1 and CDR2 from the germline V gene are SGHVS and FNYEAQ. Through a sample-barcoded 5' primer and a J-beta primer mix, a second PCR was run for 7 to 11 cycles. Using its own MiXCR run on the 5' RACE reads, TCRdb lists one record per CDR3 protein. The sample includes about 1.1 million distinct CDR3 sequences, 35% to 40% of them seen just once. Worth noting for this clonotype: Its antigen is not identified.

The chain carries TRBV7-6 and TRBJ2-3, with TRBD2 matching 10 bases. The sequence derives from a man aged 18 to 29 in good health. Material for sequencing was blood. The CDR3 DNA reads TGTGCCAGCAGCTTAGCCCAGCGGGGGGGCGAGAGGAATACGCAGTATTTT. It is translated as CASSLAQRGGERNTQYF.